This T cell receptor beta chain comes out of a study of identical twins. This clonotype has just a few counts. TCRdb reanalysed the 5' RACE reads using MiXCR and keeps one entry per CDR3 protein. The table lists approximately 680,000 distinct CDR3 sequences, about 7.1% of them singletons. Germline loops: CDR1 SGHRS, CDR2 YFSETQ. V was trimmed by 4 bases and J by 1 base, leaving 14 bases between them. This CDR3 has 15 residues. The same data also went into a second study, on yellow fever vaccine responses in identical twins.

The sequenced sample was PBMCs. The origin of this receptor is a woman aged 18 to 35 in good health. The V and J genes are TRBV5-1 and TRBJ1-1; D may be TRBD1 (5 bases). The CDR3 is CASSIRDGKNTEAFF. As DNA, the CDR3 is TGCGCCAGCAGCATCCGGGACGGAAAGAACACTGAAGCTTTCTTT.